The 28 T cell receptor beta chains listed next were all sequenced from one sample in a study of cytomegalovirus exposure and HLA in healthy donors. Assay used: immunoSEQ multiplex PCR; TCRdb lists only in-frame clones, some missing. This sample has some 240,000 clones, with roughly 84% found just once. The material sequenced was PBMCs. The receptors derive from a woman aged 18-29 years in good health and CMV-seropositive.

The chain uses TRBV9 and TRBJ1-5; tentative D call: TRBD1 (6 bases). Trimming shortened V by 0 bases and J by 9 bases, and 22 bases separated the two germline ends. CDR3 length: 17 residues. Germline V CDR1 and CDR2: SGDLS, YYNGEE. The CDR3 region is CASSVAGPGGGHPPQHF. The CDR3 DNA reads as TGTGCCAGCAGCGTAGCTGGTCCGGGGGGGGGACATCCGCCCCAGCATTTT.

The rearrangement links TRBV19 to TRBJ1-5; tentatively, D is TRBD1 (6 bases). Germline V gene sequence: CDR1 LNHDA, CDR2 SQIVND (reference sequence). The germline V and J ends were trimmed by 7 bases and 2 bases, with 18 bases remaining between them. This CDR3 is built from 16 residues. The CDR3 reads CASTKGTIAGNQPQHF. The CDR3 nucleotides read TGTGCCAGTACCAAAGGGACAATTGCTGGCAATCAGCCCCAGCATTTT.

The chain recombines TRBV23-1 with TRBJ1-2; TRBD1 might be the D (5 bases). TRBV23-1 is an open reading frame whose function is uncertain. The V end was cut by 6 bases, the J end by 2 bases, with 10 bases between. The CDR3 spans 13 residues. CDR3 coding DNA: TGCGCCAGCAGCCCTGCAGGGAACTATGGCTACACCTTC. This encodes CASSPAGNYGYTF.

Comment on this clone: The junction departs from germline at one end; a sequencing error may be responsible. The chain employs TRBV6-6 and TRBJ2-2; TRBD2 agrees at 7 bases. The CDR3 sequence is 13 residues long. Per the germline V gene, CDR1 is MNHNY and CDR2 is SVGAGI (reference sequence). CDR3 sequence: CASSDSRGGGLFF. CDR3 nucleotide sequence: TGTGCCAGCTCCGACTCCCGGGGCGGGGGGCTGTTTTTT.

This sequence joins TRBV9 and TRBJ2-1; TRBD1 matches 9 bases. This CDR3 is 15 amino acids long. The V gene end was trimmed by 3 bases and the J gene end by 7 bases; junction bases not matched to a gene: 8. Germline CDR1 SGDLS, CDR2 YYNGEE. For the CDR3, the DNA is TGTGCCAGCAGCGCGCCGGGACAGGGAAGGAATGAGCAGTTCTTC. This codes for CASSAPGQGRNEQFF. Variable domain in full (rest from reference TRBV9 and TRBJ2-1): DSGVTQTPKHLITATGQRVTLRCSPRSGDLSVYWYQQSLDQGLQFLIQYYNGEERAKGNILERFSAQQFPDLHSELNLSSLELGDSALYFCASSAPGQGRNEQFFGPGTRLTVL.

The chain joins TRBV7-2 to TRBJ2-7; 7 bases are shared with TRBD2. In germline, CDR1 is SGHTA, CDR2 FQGNSA. The CDR3 is 14 amino acids. Losses at the gene ends were 6 bases for V and 4 bases for J; bases not matched to a gene: 9. The CDR3 reads CASRRSGFLYEQYF. The CDR3 DNA reads as TGTGCCAGCAGGCGTAGCGGGTTTCTTTACGAGCAGTACTTC.

The V gene is TRBV7-6, the J gene TRBJ2-2; 7 positions match TRBD2. The CDR3 is 15 amino acids. Germline assignment: CDR1 SGHVS and CDR2 FNYEAQ. J lost 6 bases, V lost 5 bases, and 9 bases had no gene match. CDR3 sequence reads: CASSPGQGLSGELFF. The DNA of the CDR3 is TGTGCCAGCAGCCCAGGCCAGGGACTATCCGGGGAGCTGTTTTTT.

In this sample, this clone turned up many times. This chain connects TRBV7-8 to TRBJ1-1; D may be TRBD1 (6 bases). There are 14 residues in the CDR3. Germline V lookup: CDR1 SGHVS, CDR2 FQNEAQ. V lost 6 bases and J 4 bases, leaving 15 bases between the germline ends. The CDR3 region has the DNA TGTGCCAGCAGGCTAACAGGGTCGGGCACTGAAGCTTTCTTT. The encoded protein is CASRLTGSGTEAFF.

The V call is TRBV28, the J call TRBJ2-7, with D possibly TRBD1 on 6 matching bases. This CDR3 is 16 amino acids long. From germline, CDR1 is MDHEN and CDR2 SYDVKM. The V end lost 5 bases, the J end lost 2 bases, and 19 bases lay between the germline ends. The CDR3 DNA follows: TGTGCCAGCAGTGTGACAGGAATACAAACAACCTACGAGCAGTACTTC. Its protein is CASSVTGIQTTYEQYF.

The chain employs TRBV6-4 and TRBJ2-7, with 12 positions matching TRBD2. Germline V gene sequence: CDR1 MRHNA, CDR2 SNTAGT. The V segment lost 4 bases and the J segment 2 bases; nucleotides outside the gene matches: 6. The CDR3 has 16 residues. In DNA, the CDR3 is TGTGCCAGCAGTGCTTCCCGGACTAGCGGGACCTACGAGCAGTACTTC. This gives the protein CASSASRTSGTYEQYF.

The rearrangement uses TRBV7-3 and TRBJ2-1; D unresolved. The ends were cut back, 3 bases at V and 0 bases at J, with 3 bases in the middle. Germline CDR1 and CDR2: SGHTA and FQGTGA. This CDR3 contains 13 residues. The CDR3 nucleotides read TGTGCCAGCAGCTTGTACTCCTACAATGAGCAGTTCTTC. Encoded protein: CASSLYSYNEQFF.

This chain uses TRBV5-1 with TRBJ1-5; D call uncertain. The CDR3 length is 15 residues. The germline V gene has CDR1 SGHRS and CDR2 YFSETQ. Trimming took 3 bases from V and 7 from J, leaving 17 bases between them. In nucleotides, the CDR3 is TGCGCCAGCAGCTATATAGCCAAGCTCGGACAGCCCCAGCATTTT. This codes for CASSYIAKLGQPQHF.

This clone was found a few times. The CDR3 protein is CASSVNSYEQYF. In DNA form, the CDR3 reads TGTGCCAGCAGCGTTAATAGCTACGAGCAGTACTTC. The chain joins TRBV13 to TRBJ2-7; D is unclear. This CDR3 is 12 amino acids long. Germline assignment: CDR1 PRHDT and CDR2 FYEKMQ (reference sequence). The V end lost 5 bases, the J end lost 3 bases, and 8 bases lay between the germline ends.

The chain is built from TRBV5-1 and TRBJ2-1, with a tentative D call TRBD2 (5 bases). CDR3 length equals 15 residues. Germline V gives CDR1 SGHRS, CDR2 YFSETQ. V shed 6 bases and J shed 8 bases, with 21 bases lying between them. Here the CDR3 reads CASTVSGLPGDEQFF. CDR3 in DNA: TGCGCCAGCACCGTTTCTGGACTGCCCGGGGATGAGCAGTTCTTC. Looking up the rest from reference TRBV5-1 and TRBJ2-1 gives the full variable domain: KAGVTQTPRYLIKTRGQQVTLSCSPISGHRSVSWYQQTPGQGLQFLFEYFSETQRNKGNFPGRFSGRQFSNSRSEMNVSTLELGDSALYLCASTVSGLPGDEQFFGPGTRLTVL.

The J gene is TRBJ2-5, the V gene TRBV7-9; 7 bases map to TRBD2. With V trimmed by 5 bases and J by 2 bases, 11 bases remained unmatched. CDR1 SEHNR and CDR2 FQNEAQ come from the germline V gene (reference sequence). The CDR3 extends over 16 amino acids. CDR3 DNA sequence: TGTGCCAGCAGCAAGCCCCGGGGAGGGCAACAAGAGACCCAGTACTTC. Translated: CASSKPRGGQQETQYF.

The chain recombines TRBV5-1 with TRBJ2-4, with 8 bases fitting TRBD1. Germline loops: CDR1 SGHRS, CDR2 YFSETQ. V was clipped by 4 bases and J by 7 bases; unmatched bases: 10. The CDR3 loop spans 15 amino acids. This CDR3 reads CASSAGQARPNIQYF. The CDR3 DNA reads TGCGCCAGCAGCGCGGGACAGGCTAGACCCAACATTCAGTACTTC. Filled out from reference TRBV5-1 and TRBJ2-4, the complete variable domain reads KAGVTQTPRYLIKTRGQQVTLSCSPISGHRSVSWYQQTPGQGLQFLFEYFSETQRNKGNFPGRFSGRQFSNSRSEMNVSTLELGDSALYLCASSAGQARPNIQYFGAGTRLSVL.

CDR3 nucleotides: TGTGCCAGCAGCTTTATAGGGGCTTCGGGCTACGAGCAGTACTTC. Translation: CASSFIGASGYEQYF. The gene calls are TRBV6-1 and TRBJ2-7, with a weak D call TRBD1 (5 bases). Germline CDR1 reads MNHNS; CDR2 reads SASEGT. Trimming shortened V by 6 bases and J by 3 bases, and 18 bases separated the two germline ends. This CDR3 spans 15 amino acids.

The rearrangement links TRBV4-1 to TRBJ2-1; weak D call: TRBD1 (6 bases). The CDR3 totals 15 residues. V was cut by 0 bases and J by 9 bases, with 15 bases left in between. Germline CDR1 reads MGHRA; CDR2 reads YSYEKL. CDR3 sequence (DNA): TGCGCCAGCAGCCAAGATGTCCAGGGGTTTGGTGAGCAGTTCTTC. This translates into CASSQDVQGFGEQFF.

The chain has TRBV5-4 and TRBJ2-1; 9 bases are a match to TRBD2. Germline V gene data show CDR1 as SGHNT and CDR2 as YYREEE (reference sequence). This CDR3 has 15 residues. V lost 3 bases, J lost 5 bases, and 6 bases stayed unmatched. The CDR3 region is CASSYVAGENNEQFF. The DNA of the CDR3 is TGTGCCAGCAGCTACGTAGCGGGAGAAAACAATGAGCAGTTCTTC.

The chain has TRBV2 and TRBJ1-4; TRBD1 is a possible D gene (5 bases). Germline V lookup: CDR1 SNHLY, CDR2 FYNNEI. V lost 8 bases and J 8 bases, leaving 9 bases between the germline ends. The CDR3 consists of 11 residues. CDR3: CASAREEKLFF. In nucleotides, the CDR3 is TGTGCCAGCGCCAGGGAAGAAAAACTGTTTTTT.

This rearrangement joins TRBV30 to TRBJ1-1, with D unclear. Deletions cut 1 base from V and 5 bases from J, with 20 bases between. This CDR3 contains 16 residues. The V gene's germline CDR1 is GTSNPN and CDR2 SVGIG (reference sequence). The CDR3 bases are TGTGCCTGGAGTGCCGGACCCCGGCGGGCGGGGACTGAAGCTTTCTTT. It specifies CAWSAGPRRAGTEAFF.

The CDR3 DNA is TGTGCCAGCAGCCCTATCGGGACAGGGGTGTACACCGGGGAGCTGTTTTTT. The encoded protein is CASSPIGTGVYTGELFF. This chain links TRBV2 with TRBJ2-2, with TRBD1 identical over 10 bases. The junction had 10 bases not matched to a gene; V was cut back by 6 bases and J by 3 bases. Germline V CDR1 and CDR2: SNHLY, FYNNEI. This CDR3 is 17 amino acids long.

The chain has TRBV18 and TRBJ1-3, with 8 nucleotides matching TRBD1. This CDR3 has 16 amino acids. With 2 bases clipped from V and 2 bases from J, the junction kept 5 bases outside the gene matches. Germline assignment: CDR1 KGHSH and CDR2 LQKENI. DNA of the CDR3: TGTGCCAGCTCACCAACAGGGGGAATGGCTGGAAACACCATATATTTT. Its translation is CASSPTGGMAGNTIYF.

This clone was seen only a few times. The rearrangement uses TRBV13 and TRBJ1-2, with 8 bases that match TRBD1. V dropped 5 bases and J dropped 3; count of bases not matched to a gene: 8. The CDR3 is 15 residues long. Germline CDR1 and CDR2: PRHDT and FYEKMQ (reference sequence). CDR3 in DNA: TGTGCCAGCAGCAAAGACAGGGGCCCGTACTATGGCTACACCTTC. Translating it yields CASSKDRGPYYGYTF.

The table lists this clone with a count of one. V usage is TRBV5-1 and J usage is TRBJ1-1; 7 nucleotides align to TRBD1. Germline lookup yields CDR1 SGHRS and CDR2 YFSETQ. The CDR3 loop spans 15 amino acids. V gave up 4 bases and J gave up 0 bases; unmatched junction bases: 6. The CDR3 sequence: CASSPGGTVNTEAFF. The CDR3 DNA follows: TGCGCCAGCAGCCCGGGGGGGACAGTGAACACTGAAGCTTTCTTT.

The rearrangement links TRBV27 to TRBJ1-1, with TRBD1 identical over 8 bases. The V segment lost 4 bases and the J segment 4 bases; nucleotides outside the gene matches: 2. The CDR3 runs to 13 residues. CDR1 MNHEY and CDR2 SMNVEV come from the germline V gene (reference sequence). CDR3 residues: CASSSTGGTEAFF. DNA for the CDR3: TGTGCCAGCAGTTCTACAGGGGGCACTGAAGCTTTCTTT.

This clone was found once. This chain connects TRBV4-1 to TRBJ1-4; perhaps TRBD1 as D (5 bases). CDR1 is MGHRA, CDR2 YSYEKL, per germline. This CDR3 comprises 16 residues. Trimming removed 0 bases from V and 2 bases from J, with 10 bases in between. CDR3 nucleotides: TGCGCCAGCAGCCAAGATCAAACAGGTACTAATGAAAAACTGTTTTTT. It codes for CASSQDQTGTNEKLFF.

Details on this clone: At one of its ends the junction is not consistent with the germline gene, which may arise from a read error. The chain employs TRBV7-2 and TRBJ2-5; TRBD2 aligns across 14 bases. CDR1 is SGHTA and CDR2 is FQGNSA in the germline V gene. The CDR3 sequence is 16 residues long. The CDR3 nucleotides read TGTGCCAGCAGCATAGCGGGACTAGCGGGAGTAGAGACCCAGTACTTC. Amino acids: CASSIAGLAGVETQYF. Full variable domain (outside the CDR3, taken from reference TRBV7-2 and TRBJ2-5): GAGVSQSPSNKVTEKGKDVELRCDPISGHTALYWYRQSLGQGLEFLIYFQGNSAPDKSGLPSDRFSAERTGGSVSTLTIQRTQQEDSAVYLCASSIAGLAGVETQYFGPGTRLLVL.